The 21 T cell receptor beta chains below all came from one sample that was sequenced in a study of cytomegalovirus exposure and HLA in healthy donors. TCRdb keeps only in-frame clones here, not all; method: immunoSEQ multiplex PCR. Among 200,000 or so clones listed, roughly 91% were seen once. Sequencing was performed on PBMCs. Receptors were obtained from a woman aged 18-29 years in good health and CMV-seropositive.

This clone was found once. The V gene is TRBV4-1, the J gene TRBJ1-4, with TRBD1 matching over 8 bases. The CDR3 length is 16 residues. Germline CDR1 MGHRA, CDR2 YSYEKL. V was clipped by 0 bases and J by 7 bases; unmatched bases: 7. This chain's CDR3 is CASSQELGRGLEKLFF. CDR3 coding DNA: TGCGCCAGCAGCCAAGAACTTGGCAGGGGGCTTGAAAAACTGTTTTTT.

The chain uses TRBV6-5 and TRBJ2-7, with D tentatively TRBD2 (6 bases). Between the trimmed V and J ends, which lost 5 bases and 6 bases, there was a span of 17 bases. Looked up from germline, CDR1 is MNHEY and CDR2 is SVGAGI. This CDR3 contains 14 residues. CDR3 nucleotides: TGTGCCAGCAGTGCGGGACCCAGGGTGGGCGAGCAGTACTTC. It yields the protein CASSAGPRVGEQYF.

This clone was detected once. This chain links TRBV2 with TRBJ1-1; TRBD1 might be the D (5 bases). Germline values: CDR1 SNHLY, CDR2 FYNNEI. Trimming cost V 3 bases and J 0 bases, with 14 bases left between them. The length of the CDR3 is 16 residues. The chain's CDR3 is CASSERQFTVNTEAFF. As DNA, the CDR3 is TGTGCCAGCAGTGAGAGACAGTTCACAGTGAACACTGAAGCTTTCTTT.

This sequence joins TRBV30 and TRBJ1-5; weak D call: TRBD1 (5 bases). The CDR3 spans 21 residues. The V and J ends lost 0 bases and 0 bases respectively, with 27 bases between them. Germline V gene data show CDR1 as GTSNPN and CDR2 as SVGIG (reference sequence). The CDR3 spells CAWSVLLGARIPNYSNQPQHF. The CDR3 DNA reads as TGTGCCTGGAGTGTACTTCTAGGGGCACGAATCCCCAATTATAGCAATCAGCCCCAGCATTTT.

This clone was found once. The gene calls are TRBV5-8 and TRBJ2-5, with 9 positions matching TRBD1. Germline V gives CDR1 SGHTS, CDR2 YDEGEE. The length of the CDR3 is 15 residues. V was clipped by 3 bases and J by 5 bases; unmatched bases: 8. CDR3 loop: CASSSRDRVRETQYF. The CDR3 DNA reads as TGTGCCAGCAGCTCCCGGGACAGGGTCCGGGAGACCCAGTACTTC.

The V and J genes are TRBV5-1 and TRBJ2-1; 11 bases are a match to TRBD1. This CDR3 spans 14 amino acids. Germline values: CDR1 SGHRS, CDR2 YFSETQ. J lost 8 bases, V lost 4 bases, and 5 bases had no gene match. This chain's CDR3 is CASSPGTGGDEQFF. For the CDR3, the DNA is TGCGCCAGCAGCCCCGGGACAGGGGGGGATGAGCAGTTCTTC. The full variable domain, in which reference TRBV5-1 and TRBJ2-1 provide the parts outside the CDR3, is KAGVTQTPRYLIKTRGQQVTLSCSPISGHRSVSWYQQTPGQGLQFLFEYFSETQRNKGNFPGRFSGRQFSNSRSEMNVSTLELGDSALYLCASSPGTGGDEQFFGPGTRLTVL.

This clone has just a few counts. This chain uses TRBV10-2 with TRBJ2-7; maybe TRBD1 (6 bases). The ends were cut back, 4 bases at V and 4 bases at J, with 11 bases in the middle. CDR3 length equals 13 residues. Looked up from germline, CDR1 is WSHSY and CDR2 is SAAADI. The CDR3 sequence is CASSGIDRYEQYF. CDR3 bases: TGCGCCAGCAGTGGGATTGACAGGTACGAGCAGTACTTC.

This clone was found a few times. V is TRBV5-1 and J is TRBJ2-6, with 7 bases identical to TRBD1. The V and J ends lost 6 bases and 0 bases, in that order; junction bases with no gene match: 3. CDR3 size: 15 residues. Germline lookup yields CDR1 SGHRS and CDR2 YFSETQ. CDR3 residues: CASNRDSSGANVLTF. The CDR3 coding sequence is TGCGCCAGCAACAGGGACAGCTCTGGGGCCAACGTCCTGACTTTC.

This clone was observed a few times. V usage is TRBV7-9 and J usage is TRBJ1-4; tentative D call: TRBD1 (5 bases). V gave up 4 bases and J gave up 5 bases, with 14 bases separating them. From germline, CDR1 is SEHNR and CDR2 FQNEAQ (reference sequence). The CDR3 is made up of 15 amino acids. The CDR3 protein is CASSSTDYYNEKLFF. The CDR3 coding sequence is TGTGCCAGCAGCTCGACAGATTACTACAATGAAAAACTGTTTTTT.

V gene TRBV9 combines with J gene TRBJ1-2; a possible D gene is TRBD1 (5 bases). Germline lookup yields CDR1 SGDLS and CDR2 YYNGEE. V lost 2 bases and J 0 bases, leaving 11 bases between the germline ends. The CDR3 length is 15 residues. The CDR3 DNA reads TGTGCCAGCAGCGTTCAGGGTTTAGCTAACTATGGCTACACCTTC. Protein sequence: CASSVQGLANYGYTF.

On this clone itself: Other DNA sequences within the sample encode an identical CDR3. V gene TRBV4-1 combines with J gene TRBJ2-1; TRBD2 might be the D (6 bases). The germline V gene encodes CDR1 MGHRA and CDR2 YSYEKL. V dropped 1 base and J dropped 6 bases, with 7 bases sitting between them. This CDR3 has 13 residues. CDR3 DNA sequence: TGCGCCAGCAGCCAAGTGGGGGGCAATGAGCAGTTCTTC. Encoded protein: CASSQVGGNEQFF.

This rearrangement joins TRBV28 to TRBJ2-1, with 7 bases that match TRBD2. The CDR3 contains 15 residues. Germline loops: CDR1 MDHEN, CDR2 SYDVKM. The ends lost 6 bases at V and 8 bases at J; junction bases unmatched: 13. The CDR3 region is CASRTGAAGDDEQFF. The CDR3 bases are TGTGCCAGCAGGACGGGAGCGGCGGGAGATGATGAGCAGTTCTTC. Full variable domain (outside the CDR3, taken from reference TRBV28 and TRBJ2-1): DVKVTQSSRYLVKRTGEKVFLECVQDMDHENMFWYRQDPGLGLRLIYFSYDVKMKEKGDIPEGYSVSREKKERFSLILESASTNQTSMYLCASRTGAAGDDEQFFGPGTRLTVL.

V usage is TRBV13 and J usage is TRBJ1-3; 8 positions agree with TRBD1. The V and J ends lost 10 bases and 4 bases, in that order; junction bases with no gene match: 9. Germline CDR1 is PRHDT and CDR2 is FYEKMQ (reference sequence). The CDR3 is 14 residues long. DNA for the CDR3: TGTGCCACCGCAACAGGGGGAGCGGGAAACACCATATATTTT. As protein: CATATGGAGNTIYF.

This chain joins TRBV27 and TRBJ2-1, with a weak D call TRBD2 (5 bases). Trimming shortened V by 3 bases and J by 9 bases, and 24 bases separated the two germline ends. CDR3 size: 17 residues. Per germline, CDR1 MNHEY and CDR2 SMNVEV (reference sequence). CDR3 in DNA: TGTGCCAGCAGTTTGGAGAGGGTGATATATAATGGCGGTGAGCAGTTCTTC. It translates to CASSLERVIYNGGEQFF.

This rearrangement joins TRBV15 to TRBJ1-2; 7 positions agree with TRBD1. The germline gives CDR1 LNHNV, CDR2 YYDKDF (reference sequence). Germline trimming cut 4 bases from V and 7 bases from J; bases unmatched to any gene: 9. This CDR3 is 14 amino acids long. CDR3 coding DNA: TGTGCCACCAGCATCGGGACAGTTGGTAGTGGCTACACCTTC. Protein: CATSIGTVGSGYTF. Supplemented by reference TRBV15 and TRBJ1-2, the full variable domain reads DAMVIQNPRYQVTQFGKPVTLSCSQTLNHNVMYWYQQKSSQAPKLLFHYYDKDFNNEADTPDNFQSRRPNTSFCFLDIRSPGLGDTAMYLCATSIGTVGSGYTFGSGTRLTVV.

The chain recombines TRBV29-1 with TRBJ2-1, with D possibly being TRBD1 (7 bases). Germline V gene sequence: CDR1 SQVTM, CDR2 ANQGSEA. The V and J ends lost 1 base and 0 bases respectively, with 13 bases between them. The CDR3 covers 16 residues. The CDR3 is CSVEGAGQLSYNEQFF. DNA of the CDR3: TGCAGCGTTGAAGGGGCGGGACAGCTCTCCTACAATGAGCAGTTCTTC.

The CDR3 DNA follows: TGTGCCAGCAGCTGGGGGGGTTTCGGTCAGCCCCAGCATTTT. Encoded protein: CASSWGGFGQPQHF. V is TRBV7-9 and J is TRBJ1-5; tentative D call: TRBD1 (5 bases). Germline V gives CDR1 SEHNR, CDR2 FQNEAQ (reference sequence). V lost 4 bases, J lost 6 bases, and 13 bases lay in between. CDR3 length: 14 residues. Complete variable domain (other parts from reference TRBV7-9 and TRBJ1-5): DTGVSQNPRHKITKRGQNVTFRCDPISEHNRLYWYRQTLGQGPEFLTYFQNEAQLEKSRLLSDRFSAERPKGSFSTLEIQRTEQGDSAMYLCASSWGGFGQPQHFGDGTRLSIL.

Here the CDR3 reads CASSETLTGGNGYTF. The CDR3 coding sequence is TGTGCCAGCAGCGAAACCTTGACAGGGGGTAATGGCTACACCTTC. V is TRBV9 and J is TRBJ1-2, with 9 nucleotides matching TRBD1. Germline V lookup: CDR1 SGDLS, CDR2 YYNGEE. CDR3 length: 15 amino acids. The ends lost 3 bases at V and 6 bases at J; junction bases unmatched: 9.

Here the CDR3 DNA reads TGTGCCAGCAGCCGGGACAGGGGGCCCACTGGGGCCAACGTCCTGACTTTC. It is translated as CASSRDRGPTGANVLTF. The chain has TRBV2 and TRBJ2-6, with 12 bases that match TRBD1. Germline V gene data show CDR1 as SNHLY and CDR2 as FYNNEI. The CDR3 covers 17 residues. The junction had 5 bases not matched to a gene; V was cut back by 6 bases and J by 2 bases. Using reference TRBV2 and TRBJ2-6 for the parts outside the CDR3, the full variable domain is EPEVTQTPSHQVTQMGQEVILRCVPISNHLYFYWYRQILGQKVEFLVSFYNNEISEKSEIFDDQFSVERPDGSNFTLKIRSTKLEDSAMYFCASSRDRGPTGANVLTFGAGSRLTVL.

The gene calls are TRBV25-1 and TRBJ2-5; a weak D match, TRBD1 (5 bases). In germline, CDR1 is MGHDK, CDR2 SYGVNS. This CDR3 is built from 13 residues. Trimming took off 4 bases at V and 3 bases at J, with 9 bases between the two ends. The CDR3 protein is CASSVQVEETQYF. The CDR3 nucleotides read TGTGCCAGCAGTGTACAGGTCGAAGAGACCCAGTACTTC.

The CDR3 is CASSLERRVRNTEAFF. The CDR3 DNA reads TGTGCCAGCAGCTTGGAGAGGAGGGTTAGGAACACTGAAGCTTTCTTT. The rearrangement joins TRBV5-6 to TRBJ1-1, with D uncertain. The CDR3 loop spans 16 amino acids. V lost 0 bases, J lost 1 base, and 13 bases lay in between. CDR1 is SGHDT, CDR2 YYEEEE, per germline. Full variable domain (remainder filled in from reference TRBV5-6 and TRBJ1-1): DAGVTQSPTHLIKTRGQQVTLRCSPKSGHDTVSWYQQALGQGPQFIFQYYEEEERQRGNFPDRFSGHQFPNYSSELNVNALLLGDSALYLCASSLERRVRNTEAFFGQGTRLTVV.